This T cell receptor (beta chain) was sequenced for a study of blood T cell repertoires in COVID-19. Study details: Sites in the United States, Italy and Spain provided acute and convalescent COVID-19 samples.

Germline CDR1 reads SGHAT; CDR2 reads FQNNGV. This CDR3 region has 18 residues. After removal of 4 bases from V and 0 bases from J, the junction contained 9 bases not matched to a gene. Repertoires were generated with immunoSEQ multiplex PCR, while TCRdb's copy carries only in-frame clones and drops some. The profile shows around 390,000 clones, approximately 90% of them singletons. Clinical histories supplied by participants themselves formed the basis of cohort assignment. For recovered donors of Cohort 3, there were two negative PCRs, clearance, or symptom resolution. The chain carries TRBV11-2 and TRBJ1-4; 9 positions match TRBD1. The source material was PBMCs or T cells enriched from blood (not recorded which). The receptor was derived from a woman aged 50 to 60 who had recovered from COVID-19. The CDR3 here is CASSSDKGDRATNEKLFF. The CDR3 DNA sequence: TGTGCCAGCAGCTCCGACAAGGGGGACAGGGCAACTAATGAAAAACTGTTTTTT.